What follows are 25 T cell receptor beta chains derived from one specimen sequenced in a study of beta chain features in type 1 diabetes. What was sequenced were expressed TCRB transcripts, since all of the isolated RNA had been reverse transcribed. Sequencing used immunoSEQ multiplex PCR; TCRdb keeps in-frame clones, though not all of them. The data show about 230,000 clones, with under 20% seen just once and about 0.092% held by the top ten. Their antigens are not known. Study findings and constraints: Researchers report that Type 1 diabetes patients had moderately but significantly shorter TCRB CDR3s across all four CD4+ subsets.

Sequencing was done on a sample of naive CD4+ T cells from blood. The receptors here all came from a man aged 30 to 39 with type 1 diabetes.

The chain links TRBV19 to TRBJ1-2; D call uncertain. Germline assignment: CDR1 LNHDA and CDR2 SQIVND (reference sequence). The V and J ends lost 5 bases and 1 base respectively, with 8 bases between them. CDR3 length: 13 amino acids. CDR3 amino acids: CASSSGINYGYTF. The CDR3 nucleotides are TGTGCCAGTAGTTCCGGTATTAACTATGGCTACACCTTC.

This clone occurred a few times. The J gene is TRBJ2-1, the V gene TRBV11-2; no clear D. V was trimmed by 1 base and J by 7 bases, leaving 5 bases between them. The CDR3 is made up of 12 amino acids. Germline V gene data show CDR1 as SGHAT and CDR2 as FQNNGV. CDR3 in amino acids: CASSLVGNEQFF. CDR3 bases: TGTGCCAGCAGCTTAGTCGGAAATGAGCAGTTCTTC.

The CDR3 DNA reads as TGTGCCAGCAGAAGACGACGGACTAGCGGGAGTTTGGATGAGCAGTTCTTC. Protein: CASRRRRTSGSLDEQFF. The chain employs TRBV28 and TRBJ2-1; 13 nucleotides agree with TRBD2. Germline V lookup: CDR1 MDHEN, CDR2 SYDVKM. The CDR3 consists of 17 residues. The V and J ends lost 6 bases and 8 bases, in that order; junction bases with no gene match: 13.

The gene calls are TRBV6-5 and TRBJ2-3, with 8 bases matching TRBD2. The CDR3 is 16 residues long. Germline V gene lookup returns CDR1 MNHEY and CDR2 SVGAGI. Germline trimming cut 0 bases from V and 2 bases from J; bases unmatched to any gene: 4. CDR3 loop: CASSYSTAGATDTQYF. CDR3 DNA: TGTGCCAGCAGTTACTCGACAGCGGGAGCCACAGATACGCAGTATTTT.

The rearrangement uses TRBV4-1 and TRBJ2-1; weak D call: TRBD1 (5 bases). CDR1 is MGHRA and CDR2 is YSYEKL in the germline V gene. The CDR3 spans 15 residues. V shed 0 bases and J shed 4 bases, with 10 bases lying between them. Written as DNA, the CDR3 is TGCGCCAGCAGCCAAGAATCCAGGGCGTACAATGAGCAGTTCTTC. Protein product: CASSQESRAYNEQFF.

This clone has just a few counts. V and J are TRBV7-9 and TRBJ2-5; the D gene is possibly TRBD1 (5 bases). Germline CDR1 SEHNR, CDR2 FQNEAQ (reference sequence). Trimming cost V 3 bases and J 1 base, with 9 bases left between them. CDR3 length: 14 residues. The CDR3 loop is CASSFDSPQETQYF. The CDR3 DNA reads as TGTGCCAGCAGCTTCGACAGCCCCCAAGAGACCCAGTACTTC.

This clone has only a few counts. V gene TRBV7-9 combines with J gene TRBJ2-6; a weak D match, TRBD2 (5 bases). Germline CDR1 reads SEHNR; CDR2 reads FQNEAQ (reference sequence). V dropped 1 base and J dropped 0 bases, with 7 bases sitting between them. The CDR3 covers 16 residues. The CDR3 here is CASSLVRDSGANVLTF. The CDR3 region has the DNA TGTGCCAGCAGCTTAGTTCGGGACTCTGGGGCCAACGTCCTGACTTTC.

This clone was seen a few times. The rearrangement uses TRBV28 and TRBJ2-5; D not resolved. Germline assignment: CDR1 MDHEN and CDR2 SYDVKM. V lost 4 bases and J lost 2, with 8 bases in between. The CDR3 runs 13 residues. Here the CDR3 DNA reads TGTGCCAGCAGTTGGCGCATACAAGAGACCCAGTACTTC. Its translation: CASSWRIQETQYF.

V is TRBV29-1 and J is TRBJ1-1; D gene ambiguous. Germline CDR1 SQVTM, CDR2 ANQGSEA. The CDR3 spans 13 residues. Trimming left V 6 bases short and J 1 base short, with 12 bases between. CDR3 loop: CSVARTENTEAFF. The CDR3 DNA reads as TGCAGCGTCGCCAGGACCGAGAACACTGAAGCTTTCTTT.

A word on this clone: This sample includes further DNA sequences coding for the same CDR3. CDR3 in amino acids: CASSLYNEQFF. CDR3 DNA: TGTGCCAGCAGTTTATACAATGAGCAGTTCTTC. The chain joins TRBV28 to TRBJ2-1; no reliable D call. The germline V gene encodes CDR1 MDHEN and CDR2 SYDVKM. V lost 1 base to trimming and J lost 5 bases, with 0 bases between them. This CDR3 has 11 residues.

The sample holds a few counts of this clone. The identical CDR3 is also encoded by other nucleotide sequences in the sample. The chain is built from TRBV20-1 and TRBJ2-7, with D hard to call. Germline CDR1 and CDR2: DFQATT and SNEGSKA (reference sequence). The CDR3 loop spans 11 amino acids. With 2 bases removed from V and 0 bases from J, the gap between germline ends came to 2 bases. The CDR3 DNA reads as TGCAGTGCTAGACCCTCCTACGAGCAGTACTTC. Protein product: CSARPSYEQYF.

A few counts support this clone. This chain joins TRBV9 and TRBJ2-5; maybe TRBD2 (5 bases). Germline V gene data show CDR1 as SGDLS and CDR2 as YYNGEE. The V end was cut by 4 bases, the J end by 3 bases, with 13 bases between. This CDR3 spans 14 amino acids. The CDR3 coding sequence is TGTGCCAGCAGCTTTACGGGAACCGAAGAGACCCAGTACTTC. Residues: CASSFTGTEETQYF. Drawing the rest from reference TRBV9 and TRBJ2-5, the complete variable domain is DSGVTQTPKHLITATGQRVTLRCSPRSGDLSVYWYQQSLDQGLQFLIQYYNGEERAKGNILERFSAQQFPDLHSELNLSSLELGDSALYFCASSFTGTEETQYFGPGTRLLVL.

V gene TRBV4-1 combines with J gene TRBJ2-2; no reliable D call. The CDR3 is made up of 14 amino acids. Looked up from germline, CDR1 is MGHRA and CDR2 is YSYEKL. V dropped 4 bases and J dropped 5 bases, with 11 bases sitting between them. This CDR3 reads CASSPRASTGELFF. The DNA for the CDR3 is TGCGCCAGCAGCCCCCGAGCGAGTACCGGGGAGCTGTTTTTT.

This clone has only a few counts. The chain links TRBV10-3 to TRBJ2-7; 8 positions match TRBD2. The V and J ends lost 0 bases and 1 base, in that order; junction bases with no gene match: 5. The CDR3 is 16 residues long. Germline V gives CDR1 ENHRY, CDR2 SYGVKD. In DNA, the CDR3 is TGTGCCATCAGTGAGTCTGGAGCGGGGGTATCCTACGAGCAGTACTTC. This translates into CAISESGAGVSYEQYF.

This clone was observed a handful of times. The chain joins TRBV18 to TRBJ2-1; 7 bases agree with TRBD2. There are 15 residues in the CDR3. CDR1 KGHSH and CDR2 LQKENI come from the germline V gene. The junction had 7 bases not matched to a gene; V was cut back by 1 base and J by 7 bases. The DNA for the CDR3 is TGTGCCAGCTCACCACTGGCGGGAGTGGGGAATGAGCAGTTCTTC. Its protein product is CASSPLAGVGNEQFF.

The J gene is TRBJ2-7, the V gene TRBV7-9, with TRBD1 matching 8 bases. The CDR3 is 15 amino acids. V shed 1 base and J 0 bases; nucleotides not matched to a gene: 2. CDR1 and CDR2 (germline): SEHNR, FQNEAQ (reference sequence). As DNA, the CDR3 is TGTGCCAGCAGCTTAGGGACAGGGATCTCCTACGAGCAGTACTTC. This encodes CASSLGTGISYEQYF.

This clone was picked up a small number of times. The chain has TRBV9 and TRBJ1-1; D uncertain. Deletions cut 7 bases from V and 6 bases from J, with 13 bases between. Germline values: CDR1 SGDLS, CDR2 YYNGEE. This CDR3 contains 12 residues. The CDR3 DNA reads TGTGCCAGCCGGACCGAAATGTCTGAAGCTTTCTTT. It translates to CASRTEMSEAFF.

The chain couples TRBV9 to TRBJ1-1, with TRBD1 matching 9 bases. The V segment lost 5 bases and the J segment 2 bases; nucleotides outside the gene matches: 10. The germline CDR1 and CDR2 sequences are SGDLS and YYNGEE. CDR3 length equals 16 residues. The CDR3: CASRKLTGGGNTEAFF. CDR3 nucleotides: TGTGCCAGCAGAAAGCTAACAGGGGGCGGAAACACTGAAGCTTTCTTT.

The V call is TRBV7-9, the J call TRBJ2-3; 7 positions agree with TRBD1. CDR3 length equals 15 residues. CDR1 is SEHNR, CDR2 FQNEAQ, per germline (reference sequence). J was trimmed by 3 bases and V by 5 bases; bases with no gene match: 8. The CDR3 reads CASSRTGEGTDTQYF. In nucleotides, the CDR3 is TGTGCCAGCAGCAGAACAGGGGAAGGTACAGATACGCAGTATTTT.

This clone was counted only a few times. The chain is built from TRBV29-1 and TRBJ2-1, with a possible D match to TRBD1 (6 bases). V was trimmed by 6 bases and J by 8 bases, leaving 17 bases between them. CDR1 and CDR2 (germline): SQVTM, ANQGSEA. This CDR3 contains 13 residues. The CDR3 bases are TGCAGCGTCGCAGGGGCCCCCGGGGATGAGCAGTTCTTC. Protein sequence: CSVAGAPGDEQFF.

This clone came up a few times. V usage is TRBV30 and J usage is TRBJ2-5, with D possibly being TRBD2 (6 bases). Trimming removed 2 bases at V and 2 bases at J, with 12 bases between. The germline gives CDR1 GTSNPN, CDR2 SVGIG (reference sequence). The CDR3 consists of 14 residues. CDR3 in amino acids: CAWSTWTKQETQYF. DNA of the CDR3: TGTGCCTGGAGTACCTGGACTAAACAAGAGACCCAGTACTTC.

This clone was seen only a few times. This sequence joins TRBV6-1 and TRBJ2-3; D not certain. The ends were cut back, 10 bases at V and 0 bases at J, with 17 bases in the middle. This CDR3 has 15 residues. Germline V gene sequence: CDR1 MNHNS, CDR2 SASEGT. The CDR3 DNA follows: TGTGCCACCCGGCCAGGCACGGCTAGCACAGATACGCAGTATTTT. Protein: CATRPGTASTDTQYF.

The sample holds a few counts of this clone. V gene TRBV6-1 combines with J gene TRBJ2-5; perhaps TRBD2 as D (5 bases). Germline loops: CDR1 MNHNS, CDR2 SASEGT. The CDR3 loop spans 13 amino acids. The V gene lost 7 bases and the J gene lost 3 bases, with 12 bases spanning the gap. The CDR3 DNA reads as TGTGCCAGCACCTTCGCCGGGGAAGAGACCCAGTACTTC. It codes for CASTFAGEETQYF.

This rearrangement joins TRBV28 to TRBJ2-7; possibly TRBD1 for D (6 bases). Germline V lookup: CDR1 MDHEN, CDR2 SYDVKM. This CDR3 has 13 amino acids. V was shortened by 7 bases and J by 6 bases, with 16 bases between the two germline ends. The CDR3 bases are TGTGCCAGCACCACACCGGGACATGTCGAGCAGTACTTC. Translating it yields CASTTPGHVEQYF. Looking up the rest from reference TRBV28 and TRBJ2-7 gives the full variable domain: DVKVTQSSRYLVKRTGEKVFLECVQDMDHENMFWYRQDPGLGLRLIYFSYDVKMKEKGDIPEGYSVSREKKERFSLILESASTNQTSMYLCASTTPGHVEQYFGPGTRLTVT.

The genes are TRBV5-4 and TRBJ2-1, with TRBD1 as a possible D gene (6 bases). Germline V gives CDR1 SGHNT, CDR2 YYREEE (reference sequence). This CDR3 has 15 amino acids. V was pared by 0 bases and J by 3 bases, with 10 bases between. The CDR3 loop is CASSLDQGSYNEQFF. The DNA for the CDR3 is TGTGCCAGCAGCTTGGATCAGGGGAGCTACAATGAGCAGTTCTTC. The entire variable domain, with the rest obtained from reference TRBV5-4 and TRBJ2-1, is as follows: ETGVTQSPTHLIKTRGQQVTLRCSSQSGHNTVSWYQQALGQGPQFIFQYYREEENGRGNFPPRFSGLQFPNYSSELNVNALELDDSALYLCASSLDQGSYNEQFFGPGTRLTVL.